These T cell receptor beta chains were read from a single sample in a study of CD8+CD57+ T cells in acquired aplastic anemia. TCRdb itself ran the reads through MiXCR, one entry per CDR3 protein. The repertoire consists of about 250,000 distinct CDR3 sequences, with 40% to 50% occurring once and the leading ten covering 7% to 9.5%. The sample taken for sequencing was sorted CD4+, CD8+, or CD8+CD57+ T cells (not recorded which) from PBMCs. These receptors were obtained from a human donor with aplastic anemia. CDR3s include the opening cysteine and the closing phenylalanine or tryptophan. Each record gives: V gene, J gene, clone size, D gene, CDR3 DNA, CDR3 protein. The D gene is left open where the match is weak. Clone size, where shown, is once, few, many, or a class for clones that have expanded.

>TRBV11-2|TRBJ1-4|NA|TRBD1
TGTGCCAGCAGCTCGACAGGGGGCAGGAGCTCTGAAAAACTGTTTTTT
CASSSTGGRSSEKLFF
>TRBV28|TRBJ2-1|NA|TRBD2
TGTGCCACCTATCCGATCCTAGCGGGAGGGAGTTCCTACAATGAGCAGTTCTTC
CATYPILAGGSSYNEQFF
>TRBV10-1|TRBJ2-2|NA|TRBD2
TGCGCCAGCACCTCACCCCCTAGCGGGATTTCTACCGGGGAGCTGTTTTTT
CASTSPPSGISTGELFF
>TRBV20-1|TRBJ2-7|NA|TRBD1
TGCAGTGCCAGCAGAACCGGGACAGGGGAGCGCGAGCAGTACTTC
CSASRTGTGEREQYF
>TRBV7-6|TRBJ2-7|many|TRBD2
TGTGCCAGCAGCCCCGGGCTAGCGGATAGCTACGAGCAGTACTTC
CASSPGLADSYEQYF
>TRBV6-5|TRBJ1-1|NA|NA
TGTGCCAGCAACGGATACAGTGTTGGCGACACTGAAGCTTTCTTT
CASNGYSVGDTEAFF
>TRBV7-3|TRBJ1-5|NA|NA
TGTGCCAGCGGCTTAAGTGATAGCAATCAGCCCCAGCATTTT
CASGLSDSNQPQHF
>TRBV20-1|TRBJ1-2|NA|NA
TGCAGTGCTAGAGATTTGAAAGGGGACTATGGCTACACCTTC
CSARDLKGDYGYTF
>TRBV20-1|TRBJ2-7|NA|NA
TGCAGTGCGCGGCGACCAGCTGATTACGAGCAGCACTTC
CSARRPADYEQHF
>TRBV27|TRBJ2-5|many|NA
TGTGCCAGCAGTCGGAGGGTTCTCGACGAGACCCAGTACTTC
CASSRRVLDETQYF
>TRBV28|TRBJ1-1|few|NA
TGTGCCAGCAGTTTGGGCAGTATGAACACTGAAGCTTTCTTT
CASSLGSMNTEAFF
>TRBV6-4|TRBJ2-3|few|TRBD2
TGTGCCAGCAGTGAACGGGAGGAAAGCACAGATACGCAGTATTTT
CASSEREESTDTQYF
>TRBV5-1|TRBJ1-5|many|NA
TGCGCCAGCAGCTTGCCTGGTGATAATCAGCCCCAGCATTTT
CASSLPGDNQPQHF
>TRBV7-2|TRBJ1-2|NA|NA
TGTGCCAGCAGCTTGGACAGCGACTATGGCTACACCTTC
CASSLDSDYGYTF